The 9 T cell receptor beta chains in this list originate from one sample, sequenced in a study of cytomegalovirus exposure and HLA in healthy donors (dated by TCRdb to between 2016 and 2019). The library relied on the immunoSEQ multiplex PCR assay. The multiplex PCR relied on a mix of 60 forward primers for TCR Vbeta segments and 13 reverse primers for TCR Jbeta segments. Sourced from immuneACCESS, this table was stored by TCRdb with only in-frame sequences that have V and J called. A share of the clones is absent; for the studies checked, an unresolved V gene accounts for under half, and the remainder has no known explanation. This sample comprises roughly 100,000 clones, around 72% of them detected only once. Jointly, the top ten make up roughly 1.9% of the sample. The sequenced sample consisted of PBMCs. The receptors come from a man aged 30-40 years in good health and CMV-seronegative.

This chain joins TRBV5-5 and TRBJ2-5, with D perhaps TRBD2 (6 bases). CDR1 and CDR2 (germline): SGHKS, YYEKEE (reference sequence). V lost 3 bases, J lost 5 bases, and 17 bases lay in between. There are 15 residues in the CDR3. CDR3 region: CASSSGLSAAETQYF. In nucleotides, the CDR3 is TGTGCCAGCAGCTCGGGACTTTCAGCGGCGGAGACCCAGTACTTC.

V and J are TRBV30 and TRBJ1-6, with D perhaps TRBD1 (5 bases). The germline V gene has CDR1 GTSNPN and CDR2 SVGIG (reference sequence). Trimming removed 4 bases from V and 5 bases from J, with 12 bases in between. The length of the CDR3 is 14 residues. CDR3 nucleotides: TGTGCCTGGACGTTAGGCAGGGATAATTCACCCCTCCACTTT. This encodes CAWTLGRDNSPLHF.

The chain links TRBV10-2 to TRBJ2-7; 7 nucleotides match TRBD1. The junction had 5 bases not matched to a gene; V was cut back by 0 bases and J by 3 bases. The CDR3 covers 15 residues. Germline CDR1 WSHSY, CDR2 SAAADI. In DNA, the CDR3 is TGCGCCAGCAGTGAGTCAGGGGGACAGCGCTACGAGCAGTACTTC. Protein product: CASSESGGQRYEQYF.

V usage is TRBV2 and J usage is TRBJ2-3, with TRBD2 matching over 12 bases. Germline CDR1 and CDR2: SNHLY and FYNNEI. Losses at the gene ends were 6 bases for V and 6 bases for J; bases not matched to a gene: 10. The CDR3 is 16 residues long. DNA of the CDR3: TGTGCCAGCAGGACCCGCGGACTAGCGGGAAAGGATACGCAGTATTTT. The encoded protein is CASRTRGLAGKDTQYF.

CDR3 nucleotides: TGTGCCTGGAGCGCCAGCTCTGGAAACACCATATATTTT. It codes for CAWSASSGNTIYF. The chain combines TRBV30 with TRBJ1-3; D is unresolved. CDR1 and CDR2 (germline): GTSNPN, SVGIG (reference sequence). With 3 bases removed from V and 0 bases from J, the gap between germline ends came to 6 bases. CDR3 size: 13 residues.

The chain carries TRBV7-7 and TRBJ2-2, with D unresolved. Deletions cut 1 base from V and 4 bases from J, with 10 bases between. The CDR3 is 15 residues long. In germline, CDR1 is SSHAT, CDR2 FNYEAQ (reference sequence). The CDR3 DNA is TGTGCCAGCAGCTTAGGCCTAATGTCCACCGGGGAGCTGTTTTTT. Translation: CASSLGLMSTGELFF.

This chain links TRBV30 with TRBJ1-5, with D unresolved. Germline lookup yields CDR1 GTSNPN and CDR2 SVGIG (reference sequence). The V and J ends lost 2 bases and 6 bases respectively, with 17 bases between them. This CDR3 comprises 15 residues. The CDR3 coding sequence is TGTGCCTGGAGTTCGGTCCAAGGCGGAGGTCAGCCCCAGCATTTT. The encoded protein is CAWSSVQGGGQPQHF.

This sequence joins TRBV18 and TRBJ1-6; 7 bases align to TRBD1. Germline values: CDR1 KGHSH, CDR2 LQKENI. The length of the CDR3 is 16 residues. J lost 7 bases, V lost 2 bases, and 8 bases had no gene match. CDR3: CASSPSQGGNNSPLHF. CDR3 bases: TGTGCCAGCTCACCATCCCAGGGGGGTAACAATTCACCCCTCCACTTT.

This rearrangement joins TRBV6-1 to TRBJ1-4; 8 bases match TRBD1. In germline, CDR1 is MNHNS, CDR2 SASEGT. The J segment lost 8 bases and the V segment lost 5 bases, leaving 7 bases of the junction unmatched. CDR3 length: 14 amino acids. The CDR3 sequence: CASSRTGLLEKLFF. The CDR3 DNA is TGTGCCAGCAGTAGGACAGGGTTACTGGAAAAACTGTTTTTT.